The rows below give T cell receptor beta chains drawn from one sample of a study of T-cell memory formation after mild COVID-19. TCRdb itself ran the 5' RACE reads through MiXCR, one entry per CDR3 protein. The sample holds roughly 190,000 distinct CDR3 sequences; 25% to 35% are singletons and the top ten take around 10%. The specimen was PBMCs or a T cell subset sorted from them (not recorded which). The receptors shown here come from an adult woman who had mild COVID-19 (a few samples of this study predate the infection). Cell type and time point are not known. The CDR3 runs from the conserved cysteine through the conserved F or W. A D gene is named only where the DNA matches it firmly. Size is omitted from some rows. Given values are once, few, many or a class for expanded clones.

CDR3 protein,CDR3 DNA,D gene,V gene,J gene,clone size
CASSLAKDRGQPQHF,TGTGCCAGCAGCTTAGCTAAGGACAGGGGACAGCCCCAGCATTTT,TRBD1,TRBV7-2,TRBJ1-5,-
CASRKGTVSYDTEAFF,TGTGCCAGCAGAAAGGGGACAGTCTCGTATGACACTGAAGCTTTCTTT,TRBD1,TRBV6-2/TRBV6-3,TRBJ1-1,few
CASSLPEVAGLTGELFF,TGTGCCAGCAGCCTCCCAGAAGTAGCGGGCCTCACCGGGGAGCTGTTTTTT,TRBD2,TRBV7-2,TRBJ2-2,few
CASSDTALEAFF,TGTGCCAGCAGCGACACAGCTCTTGAAGCTTTCTTT,-,TRBV11-3,TRBJ1-1,few
CASSRDRGGNIQYF,TGTGCCAGCAGCCGGGACAGGGGGGGAAACATTCAGTACTTC,TRBD1,TRBV14,TRBJ2-4,-
CASSQDLKGGSAETQYF,TGCGCCAGCAGCCAAGATCTCAAAGGTGGCTCTGCGGAGACCCAGTACTTC,-,TRBV4-1,TRBJ2-5,-
CASSLAGEVNTEAFF,TGTGCCAGCAGCTTAGCGGGGGAGGTGAACACTGAAGCTTTCTTT,-,TRBV11-1,TRBJ1-1,-
CASSLEGQGNNEQFF,TGTGCCAGCAGCTTAGAGGGACAGGGAAACAATGAGCAGTTCTTC,TRBD1,TRBV7-6,TRBJ2-1,-
CAGGWTLNTEAFF,TGTGCCGGGGGTTGGACCTTGAACACTGAAGCTTTCTTT,-,TRBV6-1,TRBJ1-1,few
CATRSRDRVGDTQYF,TGTGCCACCCGCTCGAGGGACAGGGTGGGAGATACGCAGTATTTT,TRBD1,TRBV19,TRBJ2-3,-
CASSQEPSGSIEQFF,TGTGCCAGCAGCCAAGAGCCTAGCGGGAGTATAGAGCAGTTCTTC,TRBD2,TRBV4-2,TRBJ2-1,few
CASSQQNRHTEAFF,TGCGCCAGCAGTCAACAGAATCGGCACACTGAAGCTTTCTTT,-,TRBV5-1,TRBJ1-1,-
CASSLREQGVGTEAFF,TGTGCCAGCAGCTTACGGGAACAGGGAGTGGGCACTGAAGCTTTCTTT,-,TRBV7-3,TRBJ1-1,-
CASSPHSQNNEQFF,TGTGCCAGCAGTCCTCACTCCCAAAACAATGAGCAGTTCTTC,-,TRBV6-1,TRBJ2-1,few
CASSLAYTSGGFTEAFF,TGCGCCAGCAGCTTGGCTTATACCTCCGGGGGGTTCACTGAAGCTTTCTTT,-,TRBV5-1,TRBJ1-1,few
CSVVAGLSYGYTF,TGCAGCGTTGTGGCAGGCCTGAGCTATGGCTACACCTTC,-,TRBV29-1,TRBJ1-2,-
CASSLGAGRVVEQYF,TGTGCCAGCAGTTTAGGGGCAGGGAGGGTTGTCGAGCAGTACTTC,TRBD2,TRBV12-3/TRBV12-4,TRBJ2-7,few
CASSLAGGPAGYTF,TGTGCCAGCAGCTTGGCCGGGGGGCCAGCTGGCTACACCTTC,-,TRBV5-8,TRBJ1-2,-
CATSEPAAQETQYF,TGTGCCACCAGTGAACCAGCGGCGCAAGAGACCCAGTACTTC,-,TRBV24-1,TRBJ2-5,few
CASSLEDRVYEQYF,TGTGCCAGCAGCCTCGAGGACAGGGTCTACGAGCAGTACTTC,TRBD1,TRBV5-6,TRBJ2-7,-
CAWSEGVGSTEAFF,TGTGCCTGGAGTGAAGGTGTAGGGTCCACTGAAGCTTTCTTT,-,TRBV30,TRBJ1-1,-
CASSAGTDNNEQFF,TGTGCCAGCAGCGCTGGGACAGATAACAATGAGCAGTTCTTC,TRBD1,TRBV9,TRBJ2-1,few
CASSLAREAPAPPLHF,TGTGCCAGCAGCTTGGCCAGGGAGGCCCCAGCACCACCCCTCCACTTT,-,TRBV5-5,TRBJ1-6,few
CASSVSGQYF,TGTGCCAGCAGTGTCAGTGGGCAGTACTTC,-,TRBV6-5,TRBJ2-7,-
CASSYREDYEQYF,TGTGCCAGCAGTTACAGGGAAGACTACGAGCAGTACTTC,-,TRBV6-2/TRBV6-3,TRBJ2-7,few
CASRPETQGAGYEQYF,TGCGCCAGCAGACCCGAAACACAGGGGGCAGGCTACGAGCAGTACTTC,TRBD1,TRBV5-1,TRBJ2-7,few
CASSSRRGSNEQFF,TGTGCCAGCAGCTCCCGACGCGGGAGTAATGAGCAGTTCTTC,TRBD2,TRBV12-3/TRBV12-4,TRBJ2-1,-
CATRLAGGLQETQYF,TGTGCCACCCGACTAGCGGGGGGTCTCCAAGAGACCCAGTACTTC,TRBD2,TRBV15,TRBJ2-5,-
CASSSYLGQYEQYF,TGTGCCAGCAGCTCGTACCTCGGACAGTACGAGCAGTACTTC,-,TRBV7-2,TRBJ2-7,-
CASSLGTSGGARGADTQYF,TGTGCCAGCAGCTTGGGTACTAGCGGGGGGGCGAGAGGAGCAGATACGCAGTATTTT,TRBD2,TRBV5-6,TRBJ2-3,few
CASSSQGAPGADEAFF,TGCGCCAGCAGCTCACAGGGGGCGCCGGGAGCGGATGAAGCTTTCTTT,TRBD1,TRBV5-1,TRBJ1-1,few
CASSPPRPGYYEQYF,TGTGCCAGCAGCCCCCCCCGTCCAGGATACTACGAGCAGTACTTC,-,TRBV13,TRBJ2-7,-
CSSSVRDRGYTF,TGTTCCAGCAGCGTCCGGGACAGAGGCTACACCTTC,TRBD1,TRBV9,TRBJ1-2,-
CASSYAPGQGSYEQYF,TGTGCCAGCAGTTATGCCCCGGGACAGGGCTCCTACGAGCAGTACTTC,TRBD1,TRBV7-2,TRBJ2-7,few
CRRGQGDTEAFF,TGCAGGCGGGGACAGGGGGACACTGAAGCTTTCTTT,TRBD1,TRBV20-1,TRBJ1-1,-
CAISESGGSSYEQYF,TGTGCCATCAGTGAGTCTGGGGGGAGCTCCTACGAGCAGTACTTC,-,TRBV10-3,TRBJ2-7,-
CSATGTSGGLLTDTQYF,TGCAGTGCTACCGGGACTAGCGGGGGACTACTAACAGATACGCAGTATTTT,TRBD2,TRBV20-1,TRBJ2-3,-
CASGLVRSAGGSSEQYF,TGTGCTAGTGGTTTGGTACGTTCAGCGGGGGGGTCCAGCGAGCAGTACTTC,TRBD2,TRBV12-5,TRBJ2-7,-
CASSLTRNTEAFF,TGTGCCAGCAGTCTGACAAGGAACACTGAAGCTTTCTTT,-,TRBV6-5,TRBJ1-1,few
CATSDAVTNEQFF,TGTGCCACCAGTGATGCCGTTACCAATGAGCAGTTCTTC,-,TRBV24-1,TRBJ2-1,-
CASSGAPGSGADTQYF,TGCGCCAGCAGCGGCGCCCCCGGGTCGGGCGCAGATACGCAGTATTTT,-,TRBV5-1,TRBJ2-3,-
CASSPRMSGSYEQYF,TGTGCCAGCTCACCACGGATGTCAGGCTCCTACGAGCAGTACTTC,-,TRBV18,TRBJ2-7,few
CACTSGGVPYNEQFF,TGTGCCTGTACTAGCGGGGGGGTCCCCTACAATGAGCAGTTCTTC,TRBD2,TRBV30,TRBJ2-1,-
CASSAGTSYGYTF,TGTGCCAGCAGCGCAGGGACATCCTATGGCTACACCTTC,-,TRBV9,TRBJ1-2,once
CASTRGQNSNQPQHF,TGTGCCAGCACTAGAGGACAGAATAGCAATCAGCCCCAGCATTTT,-,TRBV2,TRBJ1-5,medium-sized
CSARDSQRINTGELFF,TGCAGTGCTAGAGATTCGCAGCGCATAAACACCGGGGAGCTGTTTTTT,-,TRBV20-1,TRBJ2-2,few
CAIRWGPPYNEQFF,TGTGCCATCCGCTGGGGGCCCCCCTACAATGAGCAGTTCTTC,-,TRBV10-3,TRBJ2-1,few
CASQQGGNQPQHF,TGTGCCAGCCAACAGGGAGGCAATCAGCCCCAGCATTTT,-,TRBV12-3/TRBV12-4,TRBJ1-5,-
CAWSGASGFDEQFF,TGTGCCTGGAGTGGGGCCAGTGGGTTCGATGAGCAGTTCTTC,-,TRBV30,TRBJ2-1,-
CASSLKAQPNTEAFF,TGTGCCAGCAGCTTGAAGGCACAGCCGAACACTGAAGCTTTCTTT,-,TRBV7-2,TRBJ1-1,-
CASTGGLAGAGEQYF,TGTGCCAGCACCGGGGGACTAGCGGGAGCCGGAGAGCAGTACTTC,TRBD2,TRBV11-2,TRBJ2-7,-
CASSIPDGLLYGYTF,TGTGCCAGCAGCATCCCGGACGGACTACTGTATGGCTACACCTTC,-,TRBV7-3,TRBJ1-2,-
CASSLTGAHEQYF,TGTGCCAGCAGCCTAACAGGGGCCCACGAGCAGTACTTC,TRBD1,TRBV7-6,TRBJ2-7,-
CASSTDSYEQYF,TGTGCCAGCAGTACTGACAGCTACGAGCAGTACTTC,-,TRBV2,TRBJ2-7,-
CASRRGTGDPYEQYF,TGTGCCAGCAGGCGCGGGACAGGGGATCCCTACGAGCAGTACTTC,-,TRBV21-1,TRBJ2-7,-
CSGRDSYNEQFF,TGCAGCGGCCGGGACAGTTACAATGAGCAGTTCTTC,TRBD1,TRBV29-1,TRBJ2-1,few
CASTLTLGTTYEQYF,TGTGCCAGCACCCTCACCCTCGGGACAACCTACGAGCAGTACTTC,-,TRBV6-2/TRBV6-3,TRBJ2-7,-
CASDSGGAIEQYF,TGTGCCAGCGATTCGGGCGGGGCCATCGAGCAGTACTTC,-,TRBV5-5,TRBJ2-7,few